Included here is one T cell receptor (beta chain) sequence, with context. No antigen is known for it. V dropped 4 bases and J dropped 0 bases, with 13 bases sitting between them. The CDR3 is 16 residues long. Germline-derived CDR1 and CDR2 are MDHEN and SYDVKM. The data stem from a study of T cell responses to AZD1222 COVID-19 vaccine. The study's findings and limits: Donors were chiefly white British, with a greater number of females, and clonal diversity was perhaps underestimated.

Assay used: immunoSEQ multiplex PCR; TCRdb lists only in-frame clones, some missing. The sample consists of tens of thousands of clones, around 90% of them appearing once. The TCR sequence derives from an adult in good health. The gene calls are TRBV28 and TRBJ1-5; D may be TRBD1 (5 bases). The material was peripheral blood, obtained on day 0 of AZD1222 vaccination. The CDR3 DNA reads TGTGCCAGCAGTTCGTCAGGGACCTATAGCAATCAGCCCCAGCATTTT. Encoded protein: CASSSSGTYSNQPQHF. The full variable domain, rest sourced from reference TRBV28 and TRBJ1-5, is DVKVTQSSRYLVKRTGEKVFLECVQDMDHENMFWYRQDPGLGLRLIYFSYDVKMKEKGDIPEGYSVSREKKERFSLILESASTNQTSMYLCASSSSGTYSNQPQHFGDGTRLSIL.